This T cell receptor beta chain was documented in a study of control samples from healthy donors and cancer patients (TCRdb year 2020). Libraries were made using the immunoSEQ multiplex PCR assay. This immuneACCESS table, as held by TCRdb, lists in-frame sequences with V and J called but not all clones. Of the missing ones, under half trace to an unresolved V gene in checked studies; the others have no known cause. In all, the sample holds some 150,000 clones, and roughly 94% of those were seen once. The top ten constitute 14% of the sample. As concerns this clone: The antigen it recognizes is unknown. No quality values exist for individual bases; no much larger clone is one base distant.

Inclusive of the bounding cysteine and phenylalanine, the CDR3 is 12 residues long. This entry keeps only the CDR3 DNA: 36 bases, framed from base 1. Trimmed from V: 4 bases; trimmed from J: 7 bases; junction bases lacking a gene match: 4. CDR1 is given as LNHDA and CDR2 as SQIVND, both from the germline V gene (reference sequence). Sequenced sample: PBMCs. The sequence was collected from a man aged 60 to 75 with colorectal cancer. Recombination linked TRBV19 to TRBJ2-7, with 7 middle bases fitting TRBD1. The DNA is TGTGCCAGTAGTAAGGGACAGTCGGAGCAGTACTTC. Its coded protein is CASSKGQSEQYF.